The sample holds a few counts of the clone carrying this TCR beta chain. Antigen unknown. Next came a second PCR, run for roughly 7 to 12 cycles, which used a sample-barcoded 5' primer along with a J-beta primer mix. TCRdb re-called the 5' RACE reads with MiXCR, one entry per CDR3 protein. The sample lists approximately 810,000 distinct CDR3 sequences, roughly 34% occurring once. V shed 2 bases and J shed 3 bases, with 10 bases lying between them. Looked up from germline, CDR1 is MNHEY and CDR2 is SVGEGT. The CDR3 has 14 residues. The data derive from a study of blood T cells in healthy people across ages. Study-level points and caveats: CMV status of donors was not determined, possibly confounding expanded clonotype changes.

This sequence originates from a man aged 18 to 30 in good health. This rearrangement joins TRBV6-2 or TRBV6-3 to TRBJ2-5, with D possibly being TRBD2 (6 bases). Material: blood. CDR3 DNA: TGTGCCAGCAGTTACGGTGCGGGGAAAGAGACCCAGTACTTC. It encodes CASSYGAGKETQYF.